This T cell receptor (beta chain) comes out of a study of immune evolution from preneoplasia to lung adenocarcinoma. Regarding the study as a whole: KRAS-mutant nodules had the highest T cell clonality.

About this clone itself: Antigen: not known.

Patients had resection in Japan or China between the mid-2010s and the late 2010s. Looked up from germline, CDR1 is MDHEN and CDR2 is SYDVKM. After removal of 8 bases from V and 8 bases from J, the junction contained 8 bases not matched to a gene. This CDR3 has 14 residues. Profiling relied on immunoSEQ multiplex PCR, and the TCRdb table lists in-frame clones only, not all of them. The sample carries approximately 11,000 clones, around 79% recorded once. The V gene is TRBV28, the J gene TRBJ1-3; 11 bases match TRBD1. The receptor was derived from a person aged 60-79 years with lung adenocarcinoma. The sample comprised FFPE minimally invasive lung adenocarcinoma tissue. CDR3 sequence reads: CASLGWGQGDTIYF. CDR3 sequence (DNA): TGTGCCAGCCTCGGGTGGGGACAGGGGGACACCATATATTTT.